The present entry profiles one T cell receptor (beta chain) with its context. TCRdb's copy holds only in-frame clones and misses some; the assay was immunoSEQ multiplex PCR. Of tens of thousands of clones listed, about 88% are singletons. This entry belongs to a study of T cell changes during pregnancy in multiple sclerosis. CDR1 MNHNS and CDR2 SASEGT come from the germline V gene. V was shortened by 6 bases and J by 1 base, with 10 bases between the two germline ends. CDR3 length equals 15 residues. The source of this sequence is a female donor with multiple sclerosis, enrolled in a pregnancy study. The rearrangement uses TRBV6-1 and TRBJ2-6; no reliable D call. Sequencing was performed on CD4+ T cells from peripheral blood mononuclear cells, taken in the first trimester of pregnancy. In DNA, the CDR3 is TGTGCCAGCAGGCCCTGGAGTTCTGGGGCCAACGTCCTGACTTTC. It codes for CASRPWSSGANVLTF.